This record concerns one TCR beta chain sequence. The antigen is not known. The source of the sample is a study of T cell responses to AZD1222 COVID-19 vaccine. Broader study findings: Spike as a whole was targeted by vaccine-associated CD4 TCRs, dominant at 160-218 and 743-854.

Using immunoSEQ multiplex PCR, the repertoire was profiled, and TCRdb retains in-frame clones only, with some absent. The table lists 65,000 to 90,000 clones, approximately 88% of them singletons, with 20% in the top ten. CDR3 size: 14 residues. Germline CDR1 and CDR2: KGHDR and SFDVKD. V was cut by 3 bases and J by 5 bases, with 12 bases left in between. The source is an adult in good health. The rearrangement joins TRBV24-1 to TRBJ1-2; unclear D gene. The source was peripheral blood, collected on day 0 of AZD1222 vaccination. CDR3 sequence (DNA): TGTGCCACCAGTGATCGGCGGGGTTCATATGGCTACACCTTC. This gives the protein CATSDRRGSYGYTF.